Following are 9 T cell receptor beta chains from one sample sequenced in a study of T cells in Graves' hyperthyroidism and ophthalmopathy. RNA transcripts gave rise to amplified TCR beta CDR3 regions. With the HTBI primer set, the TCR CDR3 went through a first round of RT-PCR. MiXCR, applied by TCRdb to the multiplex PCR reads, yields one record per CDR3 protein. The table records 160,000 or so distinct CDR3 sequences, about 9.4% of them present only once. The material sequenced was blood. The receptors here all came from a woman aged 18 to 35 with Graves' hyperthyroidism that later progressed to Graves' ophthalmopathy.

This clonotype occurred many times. CDR3 nucleotide sequence: TGCAGTGCTGGGCTAGACGCAGATACGCAGTATTTT. This sequence encodes CSAGLDADTQYF. The chain is built from TRBV20-1 and TRBJ2-3; no reliable D call. The CDR3 runs 12 residues. Germline CDR1 and CDR2: DFQATT and SNEGSKA (reference sequence). Trimming pared 5 bases from V and 4 bases from J, leaving 10 bases between.

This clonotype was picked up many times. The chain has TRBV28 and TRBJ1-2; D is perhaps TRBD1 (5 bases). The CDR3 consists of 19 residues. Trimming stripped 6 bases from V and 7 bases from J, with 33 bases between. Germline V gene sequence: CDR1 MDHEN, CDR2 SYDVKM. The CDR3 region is CASSSPDRLEGPGSFGYTF. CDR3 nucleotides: TGTGCCAGCAGCTCCCCCGACAGACTCGAAGGCCCGGGGTCCTTTGGCTACACCTTC.

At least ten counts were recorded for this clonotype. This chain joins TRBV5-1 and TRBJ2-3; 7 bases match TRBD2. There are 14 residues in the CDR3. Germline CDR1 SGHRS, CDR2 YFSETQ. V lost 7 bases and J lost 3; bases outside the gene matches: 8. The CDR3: CASAAGVATDTQYF. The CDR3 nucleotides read TGCGCCAGCGCGGCGGGAGTAGCGACAGATACGCAGTATTTT.

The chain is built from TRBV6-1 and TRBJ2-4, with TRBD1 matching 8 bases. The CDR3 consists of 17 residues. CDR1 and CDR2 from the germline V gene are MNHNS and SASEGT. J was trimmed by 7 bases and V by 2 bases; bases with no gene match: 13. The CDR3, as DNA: TGTGCCAGCAGTGAAATGGGACAGGCCTCCCCAATGAACATTCAGTACTTC. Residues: CASSEMGQASPMNIQYF.

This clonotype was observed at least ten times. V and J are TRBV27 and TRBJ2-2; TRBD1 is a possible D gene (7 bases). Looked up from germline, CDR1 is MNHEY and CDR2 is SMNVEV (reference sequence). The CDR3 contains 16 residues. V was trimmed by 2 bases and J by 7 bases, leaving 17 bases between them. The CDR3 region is CASSLRRDSGDGELFF. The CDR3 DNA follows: TGTGCCAGCAGTTTACGGCGGGACAGTGGGGACGGGGAGCTGTTTTTT.

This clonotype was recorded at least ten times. The CDR3 loop reads CASSPGVTDTQYF. As DNA, the CDR3 is TGTGCCAGCAGCCCCGGAGTCACAGATACGCAGTATTTT. This chain joins TRBV7-9 and TRBJ2-3; no definite D call. The CDR3 totals 13 residues. From germline, CDR1 is SEHNR and CDR2 FQNEAQ (reference sequence). Between the trimmed V and J ends, which lost 5 bases and 2 bases, there was a span of 8 bases.

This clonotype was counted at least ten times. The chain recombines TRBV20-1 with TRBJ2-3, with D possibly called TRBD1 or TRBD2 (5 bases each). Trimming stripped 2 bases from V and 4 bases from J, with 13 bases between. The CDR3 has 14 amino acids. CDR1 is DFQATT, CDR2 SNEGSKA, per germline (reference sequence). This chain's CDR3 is CSARTGTVADTQYF. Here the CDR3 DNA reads TGCAGTGCTAGAACCGGGACGGTGGCAGATACGCAGTATTTT.

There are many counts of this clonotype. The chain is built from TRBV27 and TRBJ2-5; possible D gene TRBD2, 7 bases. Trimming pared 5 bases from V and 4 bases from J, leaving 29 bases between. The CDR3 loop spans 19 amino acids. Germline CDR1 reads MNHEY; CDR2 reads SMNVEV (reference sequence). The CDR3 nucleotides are TGTGCCAGCAGTCCAGGTCTTAGTGTGGGGGGGCCCGACAGAGAGACCCAGTACTTC. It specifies CASSPGLSVGGPDRETQYF.

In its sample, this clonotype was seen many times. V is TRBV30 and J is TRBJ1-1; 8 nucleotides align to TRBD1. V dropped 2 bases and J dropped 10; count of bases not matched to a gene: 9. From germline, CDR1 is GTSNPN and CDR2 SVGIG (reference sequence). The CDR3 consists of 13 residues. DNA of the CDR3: TGTGCCTGGAGTCCAAGACAGGGGAGCACAGCTTTCTTT. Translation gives CAWSPRQGSTAFF.